This TCR beta chain was captured in a study of T cell changes during pregnancy in multiple sclerosis. Trimming took off 0 bases at V and 6 bases at J, with 12 bases between the two ends. The germline CDR1 and CDR2 sequences are SGHDT and YYEEEE. This CDR3 is 14 amino acids long. Only in-frame clones appear in the TCRdb table, and some are missing; sequencing was by immunoSEQ multiplex PCR. The sample carries about 100,000 clones, approximately 93% recorded once. This chain uses TRBV5-6 with TRBJ1-2; D gene uncertain. The source is a female donor with multiple sclerosis, enrolled in a pregnancy study. Sample: peripheral blood, taken after pregnancy. CDR3 residues: CASSLASTVHGYTF. The CDR3 DNA follows: TGTGCCAGCAGCTTGGCGTCAACGGTGCATGGCTACACCTTC.